This T cell receptor beta chain emerged from a study of early T cells in non-severe SARS-CoV-2 infection. This clonotype was observed at least ten times. Its matching antigen is unknown. Separate cDNA molecules each had unique molecular identifiers attached to them. MiXCR, applied by TCRdb to the 5' RACE reads, yields one record per CDR3 protein. The profile covers 100,000 to 150,000 distinct CDR3 sequences, with 15% appearing a single time and 20% to 25% taken by the ten largest. Regarding the study as a whole: The matching step, a VDJdb search, favored anti-spike CD8 responses and missed private and CD4 specificities.

CDR1 SGHNT and CDR2 YYREEE come from the germline V gene (reference sequence). J was trimmed by 3 bases and V by 4 bases; bases with no gene match: 4. This CDR3 region has 14 residues. The receptor was isolated from an adult who was a healthcare worker with PCR-confirmed SARS-CoV-2 infection or an uninfected control (not recorded which). The chain combines TRBV5-4 with TRBJ2-7; TRBD1 aligns across 10 bases. Material for sequencing was whole blood. The DNA of the CDR3 is TGTGCCAGCAGCCGCCGGGACAGGGGCTACGAGCAGTACTTC. Translating it yields CASSRRDRGYEQYF.